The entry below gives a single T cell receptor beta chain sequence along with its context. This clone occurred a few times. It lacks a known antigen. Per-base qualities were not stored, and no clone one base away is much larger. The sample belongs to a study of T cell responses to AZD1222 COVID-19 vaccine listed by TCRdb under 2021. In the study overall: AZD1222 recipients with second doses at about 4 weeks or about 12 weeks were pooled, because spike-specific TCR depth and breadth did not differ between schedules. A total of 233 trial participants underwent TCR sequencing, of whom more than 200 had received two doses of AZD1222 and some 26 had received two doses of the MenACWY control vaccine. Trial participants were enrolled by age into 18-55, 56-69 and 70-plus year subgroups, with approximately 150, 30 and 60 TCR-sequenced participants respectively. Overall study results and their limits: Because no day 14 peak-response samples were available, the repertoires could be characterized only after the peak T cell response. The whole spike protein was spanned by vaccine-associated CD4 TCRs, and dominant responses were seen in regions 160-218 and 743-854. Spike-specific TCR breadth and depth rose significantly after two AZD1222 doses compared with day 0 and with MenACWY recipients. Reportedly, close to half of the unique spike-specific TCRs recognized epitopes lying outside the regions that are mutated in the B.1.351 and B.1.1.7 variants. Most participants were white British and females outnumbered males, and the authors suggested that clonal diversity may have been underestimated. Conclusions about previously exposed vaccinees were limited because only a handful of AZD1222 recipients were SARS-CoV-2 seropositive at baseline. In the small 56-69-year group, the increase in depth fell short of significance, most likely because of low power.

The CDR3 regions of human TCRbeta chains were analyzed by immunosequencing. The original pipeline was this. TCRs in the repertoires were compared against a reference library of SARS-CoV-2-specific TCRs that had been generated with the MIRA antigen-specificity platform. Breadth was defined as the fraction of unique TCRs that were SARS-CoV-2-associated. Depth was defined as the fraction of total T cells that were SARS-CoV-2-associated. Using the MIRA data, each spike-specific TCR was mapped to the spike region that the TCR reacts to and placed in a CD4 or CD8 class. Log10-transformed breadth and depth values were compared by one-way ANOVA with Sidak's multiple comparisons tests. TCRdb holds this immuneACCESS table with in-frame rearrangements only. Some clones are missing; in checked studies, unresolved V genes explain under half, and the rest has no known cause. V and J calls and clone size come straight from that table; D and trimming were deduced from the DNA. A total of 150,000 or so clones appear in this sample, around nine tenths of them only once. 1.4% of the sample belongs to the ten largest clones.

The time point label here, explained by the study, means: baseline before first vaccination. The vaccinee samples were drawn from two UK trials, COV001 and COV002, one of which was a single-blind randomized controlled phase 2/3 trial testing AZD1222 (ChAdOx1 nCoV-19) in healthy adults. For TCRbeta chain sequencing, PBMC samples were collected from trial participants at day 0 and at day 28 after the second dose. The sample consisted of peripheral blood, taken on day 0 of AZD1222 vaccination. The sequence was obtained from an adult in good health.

The nucleotides are TGTGCCAGCAGTTCACTGGGAGTGGCCGGGGAGCTGTTTTTT. Translated, this gives CASSSLGVAGELFF. The chain joins TRBV6-2 or TRBV6-3 to TRBJ2-2; possibly the D gene is TRBD2, per 5 matching bases. According to the germline V gene, CDR1 reads MNHEY and CDR2 reads SVGEGT. The V and J ends are trimmed by 4 bases and 6 bases, leaving 12 bases between them. Counted from cysteine to phenylalanine, this CDR3 has 14 amino acids. Only the CDR3 DNA is retained, 42 bases long and in frame from the first base.